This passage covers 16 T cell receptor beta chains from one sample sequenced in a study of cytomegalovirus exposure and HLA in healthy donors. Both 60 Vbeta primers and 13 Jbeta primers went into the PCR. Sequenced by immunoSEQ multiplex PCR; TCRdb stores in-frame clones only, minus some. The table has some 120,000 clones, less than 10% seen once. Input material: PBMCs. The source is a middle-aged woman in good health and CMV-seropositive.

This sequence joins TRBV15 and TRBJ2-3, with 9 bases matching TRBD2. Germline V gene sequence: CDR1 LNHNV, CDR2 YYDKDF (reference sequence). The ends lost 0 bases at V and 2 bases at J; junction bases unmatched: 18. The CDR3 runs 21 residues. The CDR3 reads CATSRDFPLAGRPPNTDTQYF. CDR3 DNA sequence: TGTGCCACCAGCAGAGATTTCCCGCTAGCGGGGCGGCCCCCCAACACAGATACGCAGTATTTT.

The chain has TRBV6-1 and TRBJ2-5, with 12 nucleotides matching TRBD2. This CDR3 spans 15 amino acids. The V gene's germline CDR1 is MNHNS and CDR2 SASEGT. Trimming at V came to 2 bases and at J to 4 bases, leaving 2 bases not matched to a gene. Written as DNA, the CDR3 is TGTGCCAGCAGTGAACTAGCGGGGGGGCCAGAGACCCAGTACTTC. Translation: CASSELAGGPETQYF.

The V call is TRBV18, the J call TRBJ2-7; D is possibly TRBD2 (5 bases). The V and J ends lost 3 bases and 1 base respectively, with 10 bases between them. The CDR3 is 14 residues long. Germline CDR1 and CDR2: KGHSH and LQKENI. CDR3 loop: CASSPGEASYEQYF. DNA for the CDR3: TGTGCCAGCTCACCGGGAGAAGCTTCCTACGAGCAGTACTTC.

In DNA, the CDR3 is TGTGCCAGCTCACCACGCCGGGATCCGGGTCAGCCCCAGCATTTT. Translated, it gives CASSPRRDPGQPQHF. The chain is built from TRBV18 and TRBJ1-5; D is unclear. The CDR3 extends over 15 amino acids. V lost 1 base to trimming and J lost 6 bases, with 13 bases between them. From germline, CDR1 is KGHSH and CDR2 LQKENI.

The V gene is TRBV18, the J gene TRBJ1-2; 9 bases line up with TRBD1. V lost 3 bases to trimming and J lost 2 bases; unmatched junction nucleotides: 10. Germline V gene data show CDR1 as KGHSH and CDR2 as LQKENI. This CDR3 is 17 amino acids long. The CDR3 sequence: CASSPQLGDRGNYGYTF. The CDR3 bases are TGTGCCAGCTCACCTCAGCTCGGAGACAGGGGGAACTATGGCTACACCTTC.

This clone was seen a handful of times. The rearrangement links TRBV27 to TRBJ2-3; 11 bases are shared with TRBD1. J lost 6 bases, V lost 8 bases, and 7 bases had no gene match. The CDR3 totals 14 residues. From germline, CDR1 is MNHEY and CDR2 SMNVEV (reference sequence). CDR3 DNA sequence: TGTGCCAGCGGACGGACAGGGGGCGAGGATACGCAGTATTTT. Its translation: CASGRTGGEDTQYF.

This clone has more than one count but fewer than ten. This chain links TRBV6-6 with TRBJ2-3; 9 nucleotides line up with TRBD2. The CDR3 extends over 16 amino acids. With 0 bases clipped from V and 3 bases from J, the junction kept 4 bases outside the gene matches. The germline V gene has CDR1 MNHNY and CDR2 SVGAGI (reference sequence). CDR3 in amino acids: CASSYSASGITDTQYF. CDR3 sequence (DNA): TGTGCCAGCAGTTACTCTGCTAGCGGGATTACAGATACGCAGTATTTT.

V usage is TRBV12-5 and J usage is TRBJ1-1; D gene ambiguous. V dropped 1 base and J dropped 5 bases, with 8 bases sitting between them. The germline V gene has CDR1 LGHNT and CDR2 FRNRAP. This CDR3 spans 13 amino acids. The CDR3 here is CASGLDRRTEAFF. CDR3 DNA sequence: TGTGCTAGTGGTTTGGACAGAAGAACTGAAGCTTTCTTT.

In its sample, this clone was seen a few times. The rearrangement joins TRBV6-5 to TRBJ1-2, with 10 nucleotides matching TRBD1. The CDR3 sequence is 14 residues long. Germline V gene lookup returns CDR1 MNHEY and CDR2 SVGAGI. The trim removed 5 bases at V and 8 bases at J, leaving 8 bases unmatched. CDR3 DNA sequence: TGTGCCAGCAGTAAACCGACAGGGGGCGAGGGCTACACCTTC. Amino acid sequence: CASSKPTGGEGYTF.

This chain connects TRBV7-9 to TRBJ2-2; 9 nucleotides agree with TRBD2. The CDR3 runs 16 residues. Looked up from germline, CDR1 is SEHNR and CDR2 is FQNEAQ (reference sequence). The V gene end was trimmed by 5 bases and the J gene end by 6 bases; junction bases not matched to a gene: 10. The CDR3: CASSIEGLAIPGELFF. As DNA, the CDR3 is TGTGCCAGCAGCATCGAGGGACTAGCTATCCCCGGGGAGCTGTTTTTT.

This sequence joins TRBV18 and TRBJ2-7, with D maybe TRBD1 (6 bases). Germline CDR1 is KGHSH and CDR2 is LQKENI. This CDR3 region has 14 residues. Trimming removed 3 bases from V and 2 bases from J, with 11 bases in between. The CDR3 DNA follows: TGTGCCAGCTCACCCCCAGGGGACCCCTACGAGCAGTACTTC. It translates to CASSPPGDPYEQYF.

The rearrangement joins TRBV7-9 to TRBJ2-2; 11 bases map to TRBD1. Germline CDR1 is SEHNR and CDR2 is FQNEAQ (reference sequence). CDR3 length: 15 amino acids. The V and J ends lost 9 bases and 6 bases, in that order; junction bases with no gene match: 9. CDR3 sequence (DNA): TGTGCCAGGAGATCAGGACAGGGGGCCTCCGGGGAGCTGTTTTTT. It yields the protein CARRSGQGASGELFF.

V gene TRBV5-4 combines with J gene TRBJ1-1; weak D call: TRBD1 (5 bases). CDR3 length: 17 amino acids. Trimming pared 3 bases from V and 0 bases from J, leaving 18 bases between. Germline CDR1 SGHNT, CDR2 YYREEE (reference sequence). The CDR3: CASSYLLSTDLNTEAFF. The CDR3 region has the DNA TGTGCCAGCAGCTACCTCCTTTCGACAGACTTGAACACTGAAGCTTTCTTT.

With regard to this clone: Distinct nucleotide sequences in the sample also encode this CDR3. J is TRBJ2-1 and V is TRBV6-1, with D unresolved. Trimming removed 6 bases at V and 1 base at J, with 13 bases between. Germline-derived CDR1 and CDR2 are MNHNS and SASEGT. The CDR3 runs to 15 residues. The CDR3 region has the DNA TGTGCCAGCAGAGCGCCGGGTAGTTCCTACAATGAGCAGTTCTTC. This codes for CASRAPGSSYNEQFF.

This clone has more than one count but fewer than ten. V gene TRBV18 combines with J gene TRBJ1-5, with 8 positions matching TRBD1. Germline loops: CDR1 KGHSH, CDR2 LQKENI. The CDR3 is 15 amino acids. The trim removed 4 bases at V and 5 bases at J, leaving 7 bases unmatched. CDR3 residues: CASSLQGASDQPQHF. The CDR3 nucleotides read TGTGCCAGCTCACTCCAGGGGGCATCCGATCAGCCCCAGCATTTT.

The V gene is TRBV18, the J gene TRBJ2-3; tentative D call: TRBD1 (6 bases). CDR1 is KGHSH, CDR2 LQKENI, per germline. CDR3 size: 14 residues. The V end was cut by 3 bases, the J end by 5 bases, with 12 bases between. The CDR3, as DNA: TGTGCCAGCTCACCCGGACAGAGCGTAGATACGCAGTATTTT. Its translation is CASSPGQSVDTQYF. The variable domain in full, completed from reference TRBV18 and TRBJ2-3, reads NAGVMQNPRHLVRRRGQEARLRCSPMKGHSHVYWYRQLPEEGLKFMVYLQKENIIDESGMPKERFSAEFPKEGPSILRIQQVVRGDSAAYFCASSPGQSVDTQYFGPGTRLTVL.